The 9 T cell receptor beta chains given below trace back to one sample, sequenced in a study of graft-versus-host responses after intestinal transplantation. No antigen has been identified for these receptors. The data were produced by immunoSEQ multiplex PCR, yet TCRdb's version contains in-frame clones alone and is incomplete. The table lists around 69,000 clones, 90% of them singletons, with about 4% in the top ten. The sequenced sample was unstimulated CD8+ T cells sorted from spleen or lymph node cells, obtained before transplant. These receptors were obtained from a human donor who was the organ donor for an intestinal transplant.

The chain combines TRBV2 with TRBJ1-2; D possibly corresponds to TRBD1 (6 bases). The V and J ends lost 6 bases and 4 bases respectively, with 9 bases between them. The CDR3 runs 12 residues. Germline CDR1 and CDR2: SNHLY and FYNNEI. The CDR3 nucleotides read TGTGCCAGCAGGGGGGCCCCCTATGGCTACACCTTC. Its protein product is CASRGAPYGYTF.

The chain employs TRBV5-1 and TRBJ1-2; 7 bases are a match to TRBD1. Germline CDR1 reads SGHRS; CDR2 reads YFSETQ. This CDR3 contains 14 residues. The V gene end was trimmed by 3 bases and the J gene end by 0 bases; junction bases not matched to a gene: 2. The CDR3 region is CASSWDRANYGYTF. For the CDR3, the DNA is TGCGCCAGCAGCTGGGACAGAGCTAACTATGGCTACACCTTC.

This clone appeared a few times. The DNA of the CDR3 is TGCGCCAGCAGCCCCCTCGGCGGGTGGAGCTCTGGAAACACCATATATTTT. Translated: CASSPLGGWSSGNTIYF. The gene calls are TRBV4-3 and TRBJ1-3; D is unclear. Germline CDR1 LGHNA, CDR2 YSLEER. V lost 4 bases, J lost 0 bases, and 16 bases lay in between. The CDR3 spans 17 residues.

This clone has a single count. This sequence joins TRBV5-1 and TRBJ1-1, with 8 nucleotides matching TRBD1. The ends lost 0 bases at V and 5 bases at J; junction bases unmatched: 3. The CDR3 covers 14 residues. Germline V gene lookup returns CDR1 SGHRS and CDR2 YFSETQ. In nucleotides, the CDR3 is TGCGCCAGCAGCTTGGACTACAGGGGGACTGAAGCTTTCTTT. It translates to CASSLDYRGTEAFF.

The rearrangement joins TRBV9 to TRBJ1-2; D is unclear. The CDR3 runs 16 residues. Germline assignment: CDR1 SGDLS and CDR2 YYNGEE. The V gene lost 0 bases and the J gene lost 8 bases, with 20 bases spanning the gap. The CDR3 sequence: CASSVESLSRNAGYTF. CDR3 nucleotide sequence: TGTGCCAGCAGCGTAGAAAGTCTGTCGAGAAACGCGGGCTACACCTTC.

V is TRBV15 and J is TRBJ1-4; D is possibly TRBD1 (5 bases). Deletions cut 1 base from V and 7 bases from J, with 13 bases between. The germline V gene has CDR1 LNHNV and CDR2 YYDKDF (reference sequence). The CDR3 covers 15 residues. This CDR3 is CATSRVSGGVEKLFF. CDR3 coding DNA: TGTGCCACCAGCAGAGTATCGGGGGGGGTTGAAAAACTGTTTTTT.

The chain links TRBV6-5 to TRBJ1-2; TRBD1 agrees at 8 bases. V was pared by 2 bases and J by 8 bases, with 7 bases of the junction left unmatched. Looked up from germline, CDR1 is MNHEY and CDR2 is SVGAGI. The CDR3 is 14 amino acids. DNA for the CDR3: TGTGCCAGCAGTTACCGTAGGACAGGGCGAGGCTACACCTTC. It encodes CASSYRRTGRGYTF.

The chain uses TRBV28 and TRBJ2-7, with 7 bases lining up with TRBD2. The J segment lost 3 bases and the V segment lost 6 bases, leaving 5 bases of the junction unmatched. There are 13 residues in the CDR3. Germline V lookup: CDR1 MDHEN, CDR2 SYDVKM. The DNA for the CDR3 is TGTGCCAGCAGCCACCGGGGGGTCTACGAGCAGTACGTC. As protein: CASSHRGVYEQYV.

This chain connects TRBV7-6 to TRBJ1-5; D gene unclear. Looked up from germline, CDR1 is SGHVS and CDR2 is FNYEAQ. The CDR3 totals 13 residues. The germline V and J ends were trimmed by 1 base and 6 bases, with 7 bases remaining between them. Written as DNA, the CDR3 is TGTGCCAGCAGCTTAGGTCACAGTCAGCCCCAGCATTTT. Its protein is CASSLGHSQPQHF.